The T cell receptor (beta chain) described here comes from a study of cytomegalovirus exposure and HLA in healthy donors. Study findings and constraints: A further, later analysis showed that HLA-associated TCR beta chains (compared with equally common others) were more clonally expanded. One cluster of highly shared sequence variants probably arose as a sequencing artifact.

Of note for this clone: Its target is unknown.

CDR1 SGHTA and CDR2 FQGNSA come from the germline V gene. CDR3 size: 15 residues. Trimming took 5 bases from V and 1 from J, leaving 14 bases between them. Primers for the PCR totalled 60 Vbeta and 13 Jbeta. The method was immunoSEQ multiplex PCR; TCRdb's version includes in-frame clones alone and lacks a portion of them. The data contain over 150,000 clones, 55% to 80% of them singletons. Donors were nominally healthy when sampled, though unrecorded immune exposures were likely. The clonotype comes from a woman aged 18-30 years in good health and CMV-seropositive. What was sequenced was PBMCs. This chain uses TRBV7-2 with TRBJ1-2; D perhaps matches TRBD1 (6 bases). The chain's CDR3 is CASSDQGPHNYGYTF. The CDR3 DNA reads as TGTGCCAGCAGCGACCAGGGGCCGCATAACTATGGCTACACCTTC. Based on the CDR3 plus reference TRBV7-2 and TRBJ1-2, the full variable domain is GAGVSQSPSNKVTEKGKDVELRCDPISGHTALYWYRQSLGQGLEFLIYFQGNSAPDKSGLPSDRFSAERTGGSVSTLTIQRTQQEDSAVYLCASSDQGPHNYGYTFGSGTRLTVV.